This passage covers 3 T cell receptor beta chains from one sample sequenced in a study of T cell repertoires in aging, cancer and after chemotherapy. A mixed TRB-A/B primer pool amplified rearranged TRB by multiplex touch-down PCR. TCRdb reprocessed the multiplex PCR reads with MiXCR, giving one entry per CDR3 protein. The repertoire consists of some 5,000 distinct CDR3 sequences, with approximately 40% occurring once and the leading ten covering roughly 50%. Peripheral blood genomic DNA, not sorted cells or RNA, was the template. The sample taken for sequencing was blood. These receptor sequences come from a human donor in good health.

This clonotype was counted only a few times. V gene TRBV19 combines with J gene TRBJ2-3; the D is unclear. Trimming cost V 0 bases and J 6 bases, with 10 bases left between them. The V gene's germline CDR1 is LNHDA and CDR2 SQIVND (reference sequence). The CDR3 is 14 amino acids. The CDR3 coding sequence is TGTGCCAGTAGTATAGATGGTTTCGGGGATACGCAGTATTTT. It yields the protein CASSIDGFGDTQYF.

The chain is built from TRBV4-2 and TRBJ1-1; D is unresolved. Trimming removed 4 bases from V and 6 bases from J, with 18 bases in between. In germline, CDR1 is LGHNA, CDR2 YNFKEQ. The CDR3 has 15 residues. The CDR3 DNA reads as TGTGCCAGCAGCCCTCCGACGGCCCGGGAGCCTGAAGCTTTCTTT. It translates to CASSPPTAREPEAFF.

The chain uses TRBV5-4 and TRBJ1-1; 7 bases align to TRBD1. The germline gives CDR1 SGHNT, CDR2 YYREEE (reference sequence). Losses at the gene ends were 4 bases for V and 7 bases for J; bases not matched to a gene: 13. The CDR3 loop spans 15 amino acids. This CDR3 reads CASSIRSDRRSEAFF. In nucleotides, the CDR3 is TGTGCCAGCAGCATAAGGTCGGACAGGCGGAGTGAAGCTTTCTTT.